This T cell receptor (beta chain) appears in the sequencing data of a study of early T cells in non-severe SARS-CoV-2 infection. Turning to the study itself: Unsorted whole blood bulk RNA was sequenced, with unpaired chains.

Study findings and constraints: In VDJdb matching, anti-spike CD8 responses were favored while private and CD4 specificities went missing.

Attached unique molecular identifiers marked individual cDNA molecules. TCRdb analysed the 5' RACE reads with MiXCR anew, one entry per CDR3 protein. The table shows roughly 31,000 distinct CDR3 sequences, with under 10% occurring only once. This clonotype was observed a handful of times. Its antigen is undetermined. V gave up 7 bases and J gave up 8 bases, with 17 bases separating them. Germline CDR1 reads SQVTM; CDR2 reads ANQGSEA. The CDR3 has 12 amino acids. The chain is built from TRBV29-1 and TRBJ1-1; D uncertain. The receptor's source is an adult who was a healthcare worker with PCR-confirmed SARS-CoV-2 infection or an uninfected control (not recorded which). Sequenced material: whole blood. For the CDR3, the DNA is TGCAGCGCCGGAGAGGTCCAAGTGGAAGCTTTCTTT. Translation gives CSAGEVQVEAFF.